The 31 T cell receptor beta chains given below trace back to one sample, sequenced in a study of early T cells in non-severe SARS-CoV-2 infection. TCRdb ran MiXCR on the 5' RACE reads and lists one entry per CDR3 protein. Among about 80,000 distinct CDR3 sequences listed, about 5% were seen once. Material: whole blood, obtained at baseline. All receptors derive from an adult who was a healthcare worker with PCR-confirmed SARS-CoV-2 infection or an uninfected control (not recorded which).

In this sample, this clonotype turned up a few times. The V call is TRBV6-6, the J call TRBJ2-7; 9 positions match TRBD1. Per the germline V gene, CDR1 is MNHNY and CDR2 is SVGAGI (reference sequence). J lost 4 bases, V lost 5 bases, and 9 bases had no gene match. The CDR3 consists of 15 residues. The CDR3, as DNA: TGTGCCAGCAGTCCCGCCGGGACAGGGATTTACGAGCAGTACTTC. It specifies CASSPAGTGIYEQYF.

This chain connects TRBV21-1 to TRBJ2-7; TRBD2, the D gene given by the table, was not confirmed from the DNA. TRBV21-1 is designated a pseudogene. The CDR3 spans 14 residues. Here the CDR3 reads CASNKRPSSYEQYF. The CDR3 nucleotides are TGTGCCAGCAACAAAAGGCCCAGCTCCTACGAGCAGTACTTC.

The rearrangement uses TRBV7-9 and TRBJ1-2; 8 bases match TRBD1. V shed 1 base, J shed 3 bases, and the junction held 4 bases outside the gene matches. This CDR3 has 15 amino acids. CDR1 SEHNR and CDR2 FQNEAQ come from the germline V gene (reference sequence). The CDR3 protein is CASSLDRGRDYGYTF. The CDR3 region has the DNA TGTGCCAGCAGCTTAGACAGGGGGAGAGACTATGGCTACACCTTC.

The CDR3 DNA sequence: TGTGCCAGCAGCTATAGGACAGGGGGAGTCGAGGAAGCTTTCTTT. Protein product: CASSYRTGGVEEAFF. The V call is TRBV14, the J call TRBJ1-1; 10 nucleotides match TRBD1. CDR1 and CDR2 (germline): SGHDN, FVKESK. Trimming cost V 5 bases and J 8 bases; bases outside gene matches: 11. CDR3 length: 15 residues. Full variable domain (remainder filled in from reference TRBV14 and TRBJ1-1): EAGVTQFPSHSVIEKGQTVTLRCDPISGHDNLYWYRRVMGKEIKFLLHFVKESKQDESGMPNNRFLAERTGGTYSTLKVQPAELEDSGVYFCASSYRTGGVEEAFFGQGTRLTVV.

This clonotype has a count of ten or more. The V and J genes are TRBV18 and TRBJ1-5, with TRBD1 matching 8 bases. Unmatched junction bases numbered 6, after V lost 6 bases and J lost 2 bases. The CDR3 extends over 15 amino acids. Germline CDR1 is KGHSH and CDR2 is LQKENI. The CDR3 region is CASSQTTGGNQPQHF. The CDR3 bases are TGTGCCAGCTCCCAAACGACAGGGGGCAATCAGCCCCAGCATTTT. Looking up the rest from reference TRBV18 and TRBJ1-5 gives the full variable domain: NAGVMQNPRHLVRRRGQEARLRCSPMKGHSHVYWYRQLPEEGLKFMVYLQKENIIDESGMPKERFSAEFPKEGPSILRIQQVVRGDSAAYFCASSQTTGGNQPQHFGDGTRLSIL.

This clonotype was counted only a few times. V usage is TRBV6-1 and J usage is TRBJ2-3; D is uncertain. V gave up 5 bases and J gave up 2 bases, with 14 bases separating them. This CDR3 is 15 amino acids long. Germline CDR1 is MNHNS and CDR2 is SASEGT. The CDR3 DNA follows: TGTGCCAGCAGTCTTTCCGTTTCTACCACAGATACGCAGTATTTT. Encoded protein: CASSLSVSTTDTQYF.

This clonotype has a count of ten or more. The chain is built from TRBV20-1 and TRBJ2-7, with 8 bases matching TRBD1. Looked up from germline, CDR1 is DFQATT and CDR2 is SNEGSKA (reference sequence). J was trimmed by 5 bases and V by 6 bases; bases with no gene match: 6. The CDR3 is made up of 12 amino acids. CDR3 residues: CSARTGSHEQYF. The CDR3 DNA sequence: TGCAGTGCACGGACAGGGTCCCACGAGCAGTACTTC.

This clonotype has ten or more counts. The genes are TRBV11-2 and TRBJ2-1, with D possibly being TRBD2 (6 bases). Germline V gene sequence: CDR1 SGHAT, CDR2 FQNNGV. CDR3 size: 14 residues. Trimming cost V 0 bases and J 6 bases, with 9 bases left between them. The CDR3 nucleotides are TGTGCCAGCAGCTTAGATCTAGCGTTCAATGAGCAGTTCTTC. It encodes CASSLDLAFNEQFF.

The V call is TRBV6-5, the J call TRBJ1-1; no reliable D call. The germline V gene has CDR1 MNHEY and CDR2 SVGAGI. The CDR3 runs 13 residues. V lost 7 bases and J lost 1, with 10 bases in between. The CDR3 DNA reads TGTGCCAGCACCTGGGGAGCGAACACTGAAGCTTTCTTT. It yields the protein CASTWGANTEAFF.

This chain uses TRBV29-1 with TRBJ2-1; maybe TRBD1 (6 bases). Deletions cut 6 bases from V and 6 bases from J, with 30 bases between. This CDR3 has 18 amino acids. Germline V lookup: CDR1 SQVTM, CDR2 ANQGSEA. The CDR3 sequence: CSVDRDYGGSLNFNEQFF. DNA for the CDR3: TGCAGCGTAGACCGCGATTATGGGGGCAGTCTTAACTTCAATGAGCAGTTCTTC.

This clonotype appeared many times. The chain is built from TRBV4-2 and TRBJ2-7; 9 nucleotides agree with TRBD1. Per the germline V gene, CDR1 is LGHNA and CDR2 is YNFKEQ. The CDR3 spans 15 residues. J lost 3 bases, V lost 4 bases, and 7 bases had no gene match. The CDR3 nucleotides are TGTGCCAGCAGCCCCTGGACAGGGGAGGGCTACGAGCAGTACTTC. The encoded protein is CASSPWTGEGYEQYF.

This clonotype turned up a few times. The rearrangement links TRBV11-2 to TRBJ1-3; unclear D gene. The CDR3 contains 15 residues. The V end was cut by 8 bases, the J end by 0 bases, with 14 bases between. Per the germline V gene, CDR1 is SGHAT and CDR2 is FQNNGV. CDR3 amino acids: CASGLEGSSGNTIYF. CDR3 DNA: TGTGCCAGCGGCCTAGAGGGCTCCTCTGGAAACACCATATATTTT.

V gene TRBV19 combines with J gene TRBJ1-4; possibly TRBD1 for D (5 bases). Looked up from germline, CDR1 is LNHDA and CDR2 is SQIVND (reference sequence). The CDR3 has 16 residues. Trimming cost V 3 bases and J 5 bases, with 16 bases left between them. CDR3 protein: CASSILPGRSNEKLFF. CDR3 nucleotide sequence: TGTGCCAGTAGTATCCTTCCGGGACGGAGCAATGAAAAACTGTTTTTT.

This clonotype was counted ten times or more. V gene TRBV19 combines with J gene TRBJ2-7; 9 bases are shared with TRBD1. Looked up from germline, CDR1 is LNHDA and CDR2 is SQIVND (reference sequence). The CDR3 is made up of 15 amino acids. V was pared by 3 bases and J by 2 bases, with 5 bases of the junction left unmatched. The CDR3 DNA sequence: TGTGCCAGTAGTATCGGACAGGGGACCACCTACGAGCAGTACTTC. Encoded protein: CASSIGQGTTYEQYF.

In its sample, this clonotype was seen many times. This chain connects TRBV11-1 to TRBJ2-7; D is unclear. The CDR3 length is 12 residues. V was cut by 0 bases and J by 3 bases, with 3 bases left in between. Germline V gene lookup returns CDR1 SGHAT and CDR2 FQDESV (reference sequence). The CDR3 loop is CASSLASYEQYF. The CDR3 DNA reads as TGTGCCAGCAGCTTAGCTAGCTACGAGCAGTACTTC.

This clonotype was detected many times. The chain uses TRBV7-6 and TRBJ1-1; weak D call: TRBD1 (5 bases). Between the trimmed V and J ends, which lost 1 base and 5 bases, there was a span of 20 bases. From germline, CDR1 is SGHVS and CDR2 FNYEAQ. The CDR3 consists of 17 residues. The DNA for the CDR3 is TGTGCCAGCAGCTTAGTAGGTTCGGGGACCGTCCCTACTGAAGCTTTCTTT. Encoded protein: CASSLVGSGTVPTEAFF. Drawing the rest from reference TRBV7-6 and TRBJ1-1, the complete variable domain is GAGVSQSPRYKVTKRGQDVALRCDPISGHVSLYWYRQALGQGPEFLTYFNYEAQQDKSGLPNDRFSAERPEGSISTLTIQRTEQRDSAMYRCASSLVGSGTVPTEAFFGQGTRLTVV.

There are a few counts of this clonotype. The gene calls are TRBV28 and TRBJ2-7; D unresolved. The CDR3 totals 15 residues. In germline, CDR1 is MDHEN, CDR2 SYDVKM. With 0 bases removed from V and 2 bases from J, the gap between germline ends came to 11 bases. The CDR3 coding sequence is TGTGCCAGCAGTTTATGGCAAGGGCCCACCTACGAGCAGTACTTC. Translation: CASSLWQGPTYEQYF.

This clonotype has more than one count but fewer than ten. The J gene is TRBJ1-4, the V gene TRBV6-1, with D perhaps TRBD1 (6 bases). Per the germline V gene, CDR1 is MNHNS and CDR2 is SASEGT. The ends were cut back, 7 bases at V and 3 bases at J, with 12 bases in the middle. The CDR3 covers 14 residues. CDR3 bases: TGTGCCAGCACCCATCGGACAGCTAATGAAAAACTGTTTTTT. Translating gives CASTHRTANEKLFF.

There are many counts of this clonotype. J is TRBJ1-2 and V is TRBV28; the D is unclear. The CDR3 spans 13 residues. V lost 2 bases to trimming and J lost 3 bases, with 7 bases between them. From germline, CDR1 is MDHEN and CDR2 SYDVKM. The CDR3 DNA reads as TGTGCCAGCAGTTTAAACGGGGACTATGGCTACACCTTC. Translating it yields CASSLNGDYGYTF.

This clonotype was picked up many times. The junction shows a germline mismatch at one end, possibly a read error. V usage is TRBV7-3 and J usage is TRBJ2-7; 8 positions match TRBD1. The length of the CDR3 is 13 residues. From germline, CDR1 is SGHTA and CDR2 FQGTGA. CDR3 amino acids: CASSLEGREDRVF. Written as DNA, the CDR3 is TGTGCCAGCAGCTTAGAAGGGCGCGAGGACAGGGTTTTC.

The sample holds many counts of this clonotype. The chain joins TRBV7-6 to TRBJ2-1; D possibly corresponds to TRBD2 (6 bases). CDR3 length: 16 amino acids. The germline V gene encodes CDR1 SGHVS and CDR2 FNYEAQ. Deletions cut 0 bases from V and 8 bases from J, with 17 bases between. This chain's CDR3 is CASSLAMGGVRDEQFF. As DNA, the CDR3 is TGTGCCAGCAGCTTAGCGATGGGCGGGGTTCGGGATGAGCAGTTCTTC.

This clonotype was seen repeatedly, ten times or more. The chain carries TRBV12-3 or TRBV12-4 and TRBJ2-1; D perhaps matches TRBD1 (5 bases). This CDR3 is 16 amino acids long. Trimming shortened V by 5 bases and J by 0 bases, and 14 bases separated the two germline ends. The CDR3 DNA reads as TGTGCCAGCAGTCCCGACAGTCCAAGCTCCTACAATGAGCAGTTCTTC. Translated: CASSPDSPSSYNEQFF.

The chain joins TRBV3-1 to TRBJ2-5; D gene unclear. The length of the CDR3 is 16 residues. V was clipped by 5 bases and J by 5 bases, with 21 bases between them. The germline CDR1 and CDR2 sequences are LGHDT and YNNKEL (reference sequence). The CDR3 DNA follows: TGTGCCAGCAGCGGCCAAGCCCCCACGAAGCCGGAGACCCAGTACTTC. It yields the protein CASSGQAPTKPETQYF.

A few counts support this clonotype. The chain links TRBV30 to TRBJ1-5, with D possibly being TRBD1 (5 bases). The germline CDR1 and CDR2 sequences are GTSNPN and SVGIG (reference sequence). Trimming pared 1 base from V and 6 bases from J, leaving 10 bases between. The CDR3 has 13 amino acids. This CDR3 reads CAWSERGGQPQHF. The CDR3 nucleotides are TGTGCCTGGAGTGAAAGGGGTGGTCAGCCCCAGCATTTT.

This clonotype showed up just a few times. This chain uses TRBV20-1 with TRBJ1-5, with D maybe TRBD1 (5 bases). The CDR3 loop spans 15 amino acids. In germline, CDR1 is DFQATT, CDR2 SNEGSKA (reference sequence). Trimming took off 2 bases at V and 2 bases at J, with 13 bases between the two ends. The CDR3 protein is CSARRGTTGNQPQHF. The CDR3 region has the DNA TGCAGTGCTAGACGGGGGACTACTGGCAATCAGCCCCAGCATTTT.

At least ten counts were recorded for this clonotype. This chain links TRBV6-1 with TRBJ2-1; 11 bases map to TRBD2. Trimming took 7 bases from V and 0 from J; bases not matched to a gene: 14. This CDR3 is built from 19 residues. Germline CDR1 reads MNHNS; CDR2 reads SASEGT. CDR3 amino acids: CASNLLSSGRASSYNEQFF. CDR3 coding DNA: TGTGCCAGCAACCTACTTAGTAGCGGGAGGGCTAGCTCCTACAATGAGCAGTTCTTC.

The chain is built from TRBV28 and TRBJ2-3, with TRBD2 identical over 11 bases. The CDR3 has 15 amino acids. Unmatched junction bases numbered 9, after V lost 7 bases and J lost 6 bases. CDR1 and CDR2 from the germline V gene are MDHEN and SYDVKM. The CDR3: CASTPGLAVLDTQYF. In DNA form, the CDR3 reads TGTGCCAGCACCCCGGGACTAGCGGTCCTGGATACGCAGTATTTT.

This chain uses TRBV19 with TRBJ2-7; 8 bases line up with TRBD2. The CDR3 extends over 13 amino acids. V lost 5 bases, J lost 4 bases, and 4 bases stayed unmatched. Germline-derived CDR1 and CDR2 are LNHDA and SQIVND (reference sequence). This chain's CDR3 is CASSQAGEYEQYF. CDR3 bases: TGTGCCAGTAGTCAAGCGGGAGAGTACGAGCAGTACTTC.

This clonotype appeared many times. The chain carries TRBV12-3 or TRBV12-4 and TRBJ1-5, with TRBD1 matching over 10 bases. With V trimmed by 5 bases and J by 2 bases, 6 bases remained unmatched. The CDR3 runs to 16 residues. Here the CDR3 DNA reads TGTGCCAGCAGTCCGGGACAGGGGATACGCAATCAGCCCCAGCATTTT. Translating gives CASSPGQGIRNQPQHF.

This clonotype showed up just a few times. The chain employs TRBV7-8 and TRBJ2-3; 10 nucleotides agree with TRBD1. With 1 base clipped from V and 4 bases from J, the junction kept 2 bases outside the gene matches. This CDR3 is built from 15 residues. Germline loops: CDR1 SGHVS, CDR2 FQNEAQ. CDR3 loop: CASSLVTGGPDTQYF. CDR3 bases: TGTGCCAGCAGCTTAGTGACAGGGGGCCCAGATACGCAGTATTTT.

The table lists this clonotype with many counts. The CDR3 is CASSATGIEQFF. CDR3 nucleotide sequence: TGTGCCAGCAGCGCGACAGGGATTGAGCAGTTCTTC. The gene calls are TRBV12-3 or TRBV12-4 and TRBJ2-1, with 7 positions matching TRBD1. V lost 6 bases, J lost 9 bases, and 5 bases stayed unmatched. The CDR3 has 12 amino acids.